This TCR beta chain was sequenced during a study of shared clonotypes between healthy human individuals. Study-wide results and caveats: Clonotypes shared by all four donors outscored non-shared clonotypes in generation probability. Estimated richness values were generally larger in naive subsets than in memory subsets.

Genomic DNA belonging to each subset was distributed in equal measure over several immunoSEQ plates. Each PCR replicate from the sorted subsets contained about 200 ng DNA, which is about 30,000 T cell genomes. Data came from immunoSEQ multiplex PCR; TCRdb stores just in-frame clones and leaves some out. The data show about 1.5 million clones, with roughly 95% seen just once and 1.2% held by the top ten. To note about this clone: Its matching antigen is unknown.

The CDR3 spans 14 residues. Trimming shortened V by 0 bases and J by 4 bases, and 7 bases separated the two germline ends. CDR1 and CDR2 from the germline V gene are SEHNR and FQNEAQ (reference sequence). The chain has TRBV7-9 and TRBJ2-1; D is unresolved. Sequenced input: naive CD4+ T cells sorted from blood. Noted subset: CD45RA+ positively selected. The sequence came from a man aged 30 to 45 in good health. The CDR3 here is CASSLALGYNEQFF. The CDR3 coding sequence is TGTGCCAGCAGCTTAGCGCTAGGGTACAATGAGCAGTTCTTC.